Following are 12 T cell receptor beta chains from one sample sequenced in a study of shared clonotypes between healthy human individuals. The repertoire was sequenced with immunoSEQ multiplex PCR; TCRdb's copy has only in-frame clones and lacks some. Here the sample spans a few million clones, more than 90% being singletons. The specimen was naive CD4+ T cells sorted from blood. Subset defined: CD45RA+ positively selected. The receptors stem from a man aged 18-30 years in good health.

The chain uses TRBV5-1 and TRBJ2-7; perhaps TRBD1 as D (5 bases). The CDR3 has 12 residues. V was trimmed by 3 bases and J by 12 bases, leaving 16 bases between them. Germline values: CDR1 SGHRS, CDR2 YFSETQ. CDR3 residues: CASSSETGSRYF. CDR3 sequence (DNA): TGCGCCAGCAGCTCCGAAACAGGTAGTAGGTACTTC.

The chain employs TRBV28 and TRBJ1-5; 11 nucleotides match TRBD1. The ends lost 6 bases at V and 7 bases at J; junction bases unmatched: 14. Per the germline V gene, CDR1 is MDHEN and CDR2 is SYDVKM. The CDR3 has 17 residues. The CDR3 loop is CASRPAGTGGFGQPQHF. For the CDR3, the DNA is TGTGCCAGCAGGCCGGCCGGGACAGGGGGGTTCGGGCAGCCCCAGCATTTT.

This clone was detected once. The chain employs TRBV30 and TRBJ2-7, with TRBD1 matching 8 bases. The length of the CDR3 is 13 residues. The germline V gene has CDR1 GTSNPN and CDR2 SVGIG (reference sequence). Unmatched junction bases numbered 4, after V lost 1 base and J lost 5 bases. The CDR3 loop reads CAWSASGGNEQYF. The DNA of the CDR3 is TGTGCCTGGAGTGCATCAGGGGGCAACGAGCAGTACTTC.

Comments on this clone: Other DNA sequences from this sample encode an identical CDR3 as well. This chain uses TRBV29-1 with TRBJ1-1, with D hard to call. With 2 bases removed from V and 0 bases from J, the gap between germline ends came to 7 bases. The germline CDR1 and CDR2 sequences are SQVTM and ANQGSEA. The CDR3 loop spans 13 amino acids. The CDR3 is CSVERRLNTEAFF. CDR3 sequence (DNA): TGCAGCGTTGAACGCAGGTTGAACACTGAAGCTTTCTTT.

In its sample, this clone was seen a few times. The J gene is TRBJ1-4, the V gene TRBV30; 7 nucleotides match TRBD1. CDR3 length equals 13 residues. V lost 2 bases to trimming and J lost 11 bases; unmatched junction nucleotides: 8. CDR1 is GTSNPN and CDR2 is SVGIG in the germline V gene (reference sequence). The CDR3 reads CAWSLAGTEKLFF. CDR3 sequence (DNA): TGTGCCTGGAGTCTAGCCGGGACAGAGAAACTGTTTTTT.

The V gene is TRBV27, the J gene TRBJ2-1; possibly TRBD2 for D (6 bases). From germline, CDR1 is MNHEY and CDR2 SMNVEV (reference sequence). The V end lost 8 bases, the J end lost 10 bases, and 18 bases lay between the germline ends. The CDR3 is 13 residues long. The CDR3 nucleotides are TGTGCCAGCTCACCTGGAGGGTGGAACGAGCAGTTCTTC. Translation: CASSPGGWNEQFF.

The chain employs TRBV4-1 and TRBJ1-2; no clear D gene. This CDR3 spans 15 amino acids. Trimming stripped 1 base from V and 4 bases from J, with 13 bases between. Germline V gene lookup returns CDR1 MGHRA and CDR2 YSYEKL. CDR3 coding DNA: TGCGCCAGCAGCCAAGTCCCGGCAGGTATCTATGGCTACACCTTC. It translates to CASSQVPAGIYGYTF.

The chain links TRBV6-5 to TRBJ2-3, with TRBD1 matching over 9 bases. CDR1 and CDR2 from the germline V gene are MNHEY and SVGAGI. This CDR3 region has 14 residues. With V trimmed by 4 bases and J by 5 bases, 4 bases remained unmatched. The CDR3 sequence: CASSWGQGGDTQYF. Here the CDR3 DNA reads TGTGCCAGCAGTTGGGGACAGGGTGGAGATACGCAGTATTTT.

V is TRBV2 and J is TRBJ2-2; TRBD1 matches 12 bases. The CDR3 consists of 15 residues. CDR1 is SNHLY, CDR2 FYNNEI, per germline. V lost 5 bases, J lost 7 bases, and 5 bases stayed unmatched. CDR3 coding DNA: TGTGCCAGCAGTTCCGGGACAGGGGGCGGCGGGGAGCTGTTTTTT. Encoded protein: CASSSGTGGGGELFF.

The gene calls are TRBV30 and TRBJ1-4, with D hard to call. The CDR3 contains 16 residues. CDR1 is GTSNPN, CDR2 SVGIG, per germline (reference sequence). Between the trimmed V and J ends, which lost 0 bases and 4 bases, there was a span of 15 bases. CDR3 loop: CAWSVPGPFYNEKLFF. The CDR3 region has the DNA TGTGCCTGGAGTGTCCCCGGACCTTTTTATAATGAAAAACTGTTTTTT.

The rearrangement uses TRBV2 and TRBJ2-5; TRBD1 might be the D (6 bases). CDR3 size: 15 residues. In germline, CDR1 is SNHLY, CDR2 FYNNEI. The germline V and J ends were trimmed by 2 bases and 4 bases, with 14 bases remaining between them. The CDR3 sequence: CASSEIRTARETQYF. Here the CDR3 DNA reads TGTGCCAGCAGTGAAATTAGGACAGCCCGAGAGACCCAGTACTTC.

To note about this clone: This sample also contains other DNA sequences that code for the same CDR3. The CDR3 DNA follows: TGTGCCAGCAGCTTGGGGGACAGGGGGCCCTACGAGCAGTACTTC. Translation: CASSLGDRGPYEQYF. The rearrangement joins TRBV5-4 to TRBJ2-7; 12 nucleotides line up with TRBD1. The V gene's germline CDR1 is SGHNT and CDR2 YYREEE (reference sequence). With 0 bases clipped from V and 2 bases from J, the junction kept 0 bases outside the gene matches. CDR3 length equals 15 residues.